This TCR beta chain was recorded in a study of cytomegalovirus exposure and HLA in healthy donors (TCRdb year 2017). In the study overall: The 700 or so repertoires of the first cohort and the 110 or so validation repertoires were produced on the same platform, according to a later analysis. High-throughput TCR immunosequencing, statistical association of individual TCRs with disease status, and machine learning were combined to predict cytomegalovirus infection status. Besides the first cohort of 666 subjects, a separate validation cohort made up of 120 or so different subjects was used. The aim of the study was to test whether cataloging public T cell receptors could identify signatures of past pathogen exposure. Overall results and qualifications from the work: According to the authors, the approach could potentially be generalized to other disease states and immunological phenotypes. In vitro tests confirmed that a few of the cytomegalovirus-associated TCR beta chains recognize cytomegalovirus antigens. Across donors, most TCR sequences were observed very rarely, whereas some public TCRs were present in many individuals. Subsequent analysis determined that TCRs grouped into clusters in the first cohort also showed a tendency toward co-occurrence across the approximately 110 validation repertoires, and approximately 94% of cluster scores exceeded 0. A later analysis lacked HLA typing for the validation cohort, so it scored co-occurrence in that cohort across all 120 or so repertoires. In the study, approximately 160 TCR beta chains were listed as associated with cytomegalovirus. Cytomegalovirus status was reported to be diagnosed by the classifier with high specificity and sensitivity in both the original and validation cohorts.

About this clone: Its antigen has not been determined. No much larger clone is present one base from it, and per-base qualities are unavailable.

Library construction relied on the immunoSEQ multiplex PCR assay. The study's processing was this. A statistical classification framework was built for diagnosing cytomegalovirus status from the catalog of TCR beta chain sequences. TCRdb retrieved this table from immuneACCESS and kept in-frame rearrangements only. Not all clones are present; in checked studies, unresolved V genes account for under half, and no reason is known for the remainder. For V, J and clone size, that table is used; D and trimming come from the DNA. The sample table shows 150,000 to 200,000 clones, and 80% to 85% are seen once. The top ten clones comprise 0.95% to 1.5% of the sample. Counted from cysteine to phenylalanine, this CDR3 has 15 amino acids. Only the CDR3 portion is preserved as DNA: 45 bases, with reading frame beginning at the first base. CDR1 and CDR2, looked up from the germline V gene, are SGHDT and YYEEEE. V has 6 bases trimmed and J has 7 bases trimmed; junction bases matching no gene number 9.

Separate from the approximately 700-subject first cohort, the validation cohort of around 130 subjects was the group to which the donors belonged. The rearranged chain carries TRBV5-6 and TRBJ1-6, with 8 bases matching TRBD1. Sequencing used PBMCs. The sequence derives from a woman aged 25 to 39 in good health and CMV-seronegative. The CDR3 in this case is CASTFFQGANSPLHF. The base sequence is TGTGCCAGCACATTTTTTCAGGGGGCGAATTCACCCCTCCACTTT.